This section outlines one TCR beta chain sequence together with its context. These data are taken from a study of blood T cell repertoires in COVID-19. Study overall: Samples taken during acute and convalescent COVID-19 were collected in the United States, Italy and Spain. T cells, B-cell-depleted T cells, or PBMCs supplied cDNA or gDNA.

The authors' processing: Amplification from reference gene primers served as the basis for estimated nucleated cell counts. Libraries were prepared by immunoSEQ multiplex PCR; TCRdb keeps only in-frame clonotypes and omits some of them. The V and J calls and clone size come from that table; D and trimming were worked out from the DNA. This sample carries around 300,000 clones, over 75% of them seen once, and the ten largest clones take roughly 11%. The sequence came from a woman aged 70 to 79 with acute or convalescent COVID-19. Material for sequencing was peripheral blood.

The CDR3 spells CAIPSVISWDRPRLDTQYF. CDR3 sequence (DNA): TGTGCCATCCCCAGTGTAATTTCCTGGGACAGGCCCAGATTGGATACGCAGTATTTT. The chain carries TRBV28 and TRBJ2-3, with 8 bases matching TRBD1. The CDR3 length is 19 residues. CDR1 and CDR2 from the germline V gene are MDHEN and SYDVKM. V shed 10 bases, J shed 6 bases, and the junction held 27 bases outside the gene matches.